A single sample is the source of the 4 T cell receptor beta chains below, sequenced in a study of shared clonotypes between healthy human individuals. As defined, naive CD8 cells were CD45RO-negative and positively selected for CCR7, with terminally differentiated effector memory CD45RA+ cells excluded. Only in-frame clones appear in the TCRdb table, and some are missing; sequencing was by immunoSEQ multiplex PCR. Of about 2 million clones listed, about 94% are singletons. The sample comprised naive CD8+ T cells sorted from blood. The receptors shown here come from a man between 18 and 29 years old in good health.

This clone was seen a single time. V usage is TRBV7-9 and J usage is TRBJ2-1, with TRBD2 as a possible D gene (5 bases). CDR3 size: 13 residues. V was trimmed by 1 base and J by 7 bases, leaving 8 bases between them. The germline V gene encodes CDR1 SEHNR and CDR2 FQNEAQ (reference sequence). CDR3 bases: TGTGCCAGCAGCTTAGGACTACTTAATGAGCAGTTCTTC. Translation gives CASSLGLLNEQFF.

The CDR3 DNA follows: TGTGCCAGCAGCCCAAAGGGCAGCGACAATGAGCAGTTCTTC. It translates to CASSPKGSDNEQFF. V is TRBV7-9 and J is TRBJ2-1; no definite D call. The length of the CDR3 is 14 residues. V lost 5 bases to trimming and J lost 5 bases, with 13 bases between them. Germline loops: CDR1 SEHNR, CDR2 FQNEAQ (reference sequence).

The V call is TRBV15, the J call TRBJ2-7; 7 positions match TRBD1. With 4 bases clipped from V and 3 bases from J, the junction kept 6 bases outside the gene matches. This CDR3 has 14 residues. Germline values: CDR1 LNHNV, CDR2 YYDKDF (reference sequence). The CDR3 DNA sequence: TGTGCCACCAGCAACCCGGGACAGAGCTACGAGCAGTACTTC. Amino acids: CATSNPGQSYEQYF.

CDR3 loop: CASSGPAHRTDQSVWPQHF. For the CDR3, the DNA is TGTGCCAGCAGTGGACCGGCCCATCGGACAGATCAATCGGTATGGCCCCAGCATTTT. This chain uses TRBV2 with TRBJ1-5; the D gene is possibly TRBD1 (6 bases). V lost 4 bases and J 9 bases, leaving 31 bases between the germline ends. Germline values: CDR1 SNHLY, CDR2 FYNNEI. This CDR3 contains 19 residues.